This T cell receptor (beta chain) stems from a study of T cells after somatic rescue of genetic block. The CDR3 length is 15 residues. Trimming stripped 5 bases from V and 5 bases from J, with 18 bases between. Germline V gene lookup returns CDR1 SGHAT and CDR2 FQNNGV. Clones were read by immunoSEQ multiplex PCR, and TCRdb kept only the in-frame ones, dropping some. The table lists tens of thousands of clones, about 90% of them singletons, with 1.5% to 2% in the top ten. This TCR was sampled from a young woman. Sequencing was carried out using peripheral blood mononuclear cells (PBMCs). The V gene is TRBV11-2, the J gene TRBJ2-5, with a weak D call TRBD1 (5 bases). The CDR3 nucleotides read TGTGCCAGCAGCCCTAATGCAGGGTTTCGGGAGACCCAGTACTTC. It is translated as CASSPNAGFRETQYF.